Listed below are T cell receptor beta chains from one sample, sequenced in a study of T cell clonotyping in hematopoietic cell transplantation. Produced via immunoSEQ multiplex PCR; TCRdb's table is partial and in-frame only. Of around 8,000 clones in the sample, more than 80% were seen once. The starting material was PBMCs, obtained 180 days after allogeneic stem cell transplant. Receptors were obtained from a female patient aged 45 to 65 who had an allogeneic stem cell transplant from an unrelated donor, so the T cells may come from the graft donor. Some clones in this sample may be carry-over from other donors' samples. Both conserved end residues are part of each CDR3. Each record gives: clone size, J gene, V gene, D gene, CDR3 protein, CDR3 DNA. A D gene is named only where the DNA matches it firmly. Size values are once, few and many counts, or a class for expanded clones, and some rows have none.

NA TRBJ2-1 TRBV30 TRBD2 CAWSVSSGGYNEQFF TGTGCCTGGAGTGTAAGTAGCGGGGGTTACAATGAGCAGTTCTTC
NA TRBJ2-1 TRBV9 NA CASSVASNPNNEQFF TGTGCCAGCAGCGTAGCTAGTAACCCGAACAATGAGCAGTTCTTC
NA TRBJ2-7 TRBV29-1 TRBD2 CSAQGRRTSGGLYEQYF TGCAGCGCTCAAGGGCGGCGCACTAGCGGGGGGCTCTACGAGCAGTACTTC
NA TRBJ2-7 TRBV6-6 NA CASSYSQGTYEQYF TGTGCCAGCAGTTACTCACAGGGAACCTACGAGCAGTACTTC
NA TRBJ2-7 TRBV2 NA CASRQIPYEQYF TGTGCCAGCAGACAGATCCCCTACGAGCAGTACTTC
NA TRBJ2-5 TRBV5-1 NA CASSLFGEQIQETQYF TGCGCCAGCAGCTTGTTCGGCGAGCAGATCCAAGAGACCCAGTACTTC
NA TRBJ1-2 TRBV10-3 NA CAISEFRGPNYGYTF TGTGCCATCAGTGAGTTTCGGGGACCCAACTATGGCTACACCTTC
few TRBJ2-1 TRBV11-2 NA CASSLVSEYYNEQFF TGTGCCAGCAGCTTAGTTTCGGAGTACTACAATGAGCAGTTCTTC
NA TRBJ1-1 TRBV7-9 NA CASSDNIGTEAFF TGTGCCAGCAGCGATAACATTGGCACTGAAGCTTTCTTT
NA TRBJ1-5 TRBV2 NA CASSASGGSNQPQHF TGTGCCAGCAGTGCCTCTGGCGGTAGCAATCAGCCCCAGCATTTT
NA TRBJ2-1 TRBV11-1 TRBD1 CASSPTQGAGNEQFF TGTGCCAGCAGCCCGACCCAGGGGGCAGGCAATGAGCAGTTCTTC
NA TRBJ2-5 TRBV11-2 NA CASSPPWARETQYF TGTGCCAGCAGCCCTCCCTGGGCAAGAGAGACCCAGTACTTC
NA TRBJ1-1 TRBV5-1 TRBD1 CASSPAGTGGEAFF TGCGCCAGCAGCCCCGCCGGGACAGGGGGCGAAGCTTTCTTT
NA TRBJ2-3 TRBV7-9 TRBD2 CASSLGAGGNTQYF TGTGCCAGCAGCTTAGGGGCGGGGGGAAATACGCAGTATTTT
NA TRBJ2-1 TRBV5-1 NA CASSPLSYEQFF TGCGCCAGCAGCCCTCTATCTTATGAGCAGTTCTTC
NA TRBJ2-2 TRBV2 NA CASGISEETNTGELFF TGTGCCAGCGGAATCTCGGAGGAGACGAACACCGGGGAGCTGTTTTTT
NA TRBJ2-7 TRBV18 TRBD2 CASSPLSKDVTSGSYEQYF TGTGCCAGCTCACCACTTTCTAAAGACGTGACTAGCGGGAGCTACGAGCAGTACTTC
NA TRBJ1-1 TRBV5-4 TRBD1 CASNTGGYTEAFF TGTGCCAGCAATACAGGGGGCTACACTGAAGCTTTCTTT
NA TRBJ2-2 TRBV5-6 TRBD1 CASSFWGQGTGELFF TGTGCCAGCAGCTTCTGGGGACAGGGGACCGGGGAGCTGTTTTTT
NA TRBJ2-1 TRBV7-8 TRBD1 CASSLRTGHPYNEQFF TGTGCCAGCAGCCTCCGGACAGGGCACCCCTACAATGAGCAGTTCTTC
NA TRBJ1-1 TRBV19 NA CASLGRREAFF TGTGCCAGTCTGGGCAGGCGAGAAGCTTTCTTT
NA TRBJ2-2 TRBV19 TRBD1 CASSPQTGGGGGELFF TGTGCCAGTAGTCCCCAGACAGGGGGCGGCGGCGGGGAGCTGTTTTTT
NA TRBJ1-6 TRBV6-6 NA CASTAESYNSPLHF TGTGCCAGCACGGCAGAGTCCTATAATTCACCCCTCCACTTT
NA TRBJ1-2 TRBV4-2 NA CASSQDTGFGYTF TGTGCCAGCAGCCAAGATACGGGGTTTGGCTACACCTTC
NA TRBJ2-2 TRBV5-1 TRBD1 CASSLAGQGNTGELFF TGCGCCAGCAGCTTGGCCGGACAGGGGAACACCGGGGAGCTGTTTTTT
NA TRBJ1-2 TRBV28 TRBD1 CASSFLGTEYDGYTF TGTGCCAGCAGTTTCCTCGGGACAGAATACGATGGCTACACCTTC
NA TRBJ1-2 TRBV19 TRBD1 CASAAGGGYGYTF TGTGCCAGTGCAGCAGGGGGAGGTTATGGCTACACCTTC
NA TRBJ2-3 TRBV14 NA CASSQGAFGVGPEDTQYF TGTGCCAGCAGCCAAGGCGCGTTTGGAGTGGGACCGGAGGATACGCAGTATTTT
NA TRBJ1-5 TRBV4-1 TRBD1 CASSLLRDRNQPQHF TGCGCCAGCAGCCTCCTCCGGGACAGGAATCAGCCCCAGCATTTT
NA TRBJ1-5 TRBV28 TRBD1 CAAGGQMNQPQHF TGTGCCGCAGGGGGACAGATGAATCAGCCCCAGCATTTT
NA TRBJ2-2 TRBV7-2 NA CASTTGRNTGELFF TGTGCCAGTACCACAGGGAGGAACACCGGGGAGCTGTTTTTT
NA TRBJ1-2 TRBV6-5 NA CASSMDRLYGYTF TGTGCCAGCAGTATGGACCGCCTCTATGGCTACACCTTC
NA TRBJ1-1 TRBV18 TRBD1 CASSRDRKNTEAFF TGTGCCAGCTCCCGGGACAGAAAAAACACTGAAGCTTTCTTT
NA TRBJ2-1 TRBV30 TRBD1 CAWSGQGSGTYNEQFF TGTGCCTGGAGTGGACAGGGGAGTGGAACCTACAATGAGCAGTTCTTC
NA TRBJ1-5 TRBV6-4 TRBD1 CASSAGTETNQPQHF TGTGCCAGCAGTGCCGGGACAGAAACCAATCAGCCCCAGCATTTT
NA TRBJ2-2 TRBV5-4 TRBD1 CASSLTGPGELFF TGTGCCAGCAGCCTGACAGGGCCCGGGGAGCTGTTTTTT
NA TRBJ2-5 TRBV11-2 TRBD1 CASSPLGGGWETQYF TGTGCCAGCAGCCCGCTAGGGGGCGGGTGGGAGACCCAGTACTTC
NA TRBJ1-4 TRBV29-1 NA CSGRGRSNEKLFF TGCAGCGGAAGGGGGAGGTCTAATGAAAAACTGTTTTTT
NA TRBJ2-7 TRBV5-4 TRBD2 CASSPDGASGTYEQYF TGTGCCAGCAGCCCGGACGGGGCTAGCGGGACCTACGAGCAGTACTTC
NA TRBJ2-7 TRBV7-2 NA CASSLGPTREQYF TGTGCCAGCAGCCTTGGCCCTACTCGCGAGCAGTACTTC